The 24 T cell receptor beta chains reported below all come from one sample, sequenced in a study of T cells after yellow fever vaccination. TCRdb re-derived calls from the 5' RACE reads in MiXCR, one entry per CDR3 protein. The sample has under 250,000 distinct CDR3 sequences, 6.9% seen once. Sample: CD4+ T cells sorted from PBMCs, taken 15 days after the yellow fever booster vaccination. The receptors stem from a man younger than 45 who received the YFV17D yellow fever vaccine.

This clonotype was found many times. This chain links TRBV20-1 with TRBJ2-1, with 13 bases that match TRBD2. The CDR3 covers 14 residues. Losses at the gene ends were 3 bases for V and 12 bases for J; bases not matched to a gene: 8. Germline V gene lookup returns CDR1 DFQATT and CDR2 SNEGSKA (reference sequence). The CDR3 loop reads CSASRTSGSGVQFF. In nucleotides, the CDR3 is TGCAGTGCTAGCCGGACTAGCGGGAGCGGTGTGCAGTTCTTC.

This clonotype has a handful of counts. The chain is built from TRBV20-1 and TRBJ2-1; 12 bases agree with TRBD2. Germline values: CDR1 DFQATT, CDR2 SNEGSKA (reference sequence). After removal of 7 bases from V and 9 bases from J, the junction contained 13 bases not matched to a gene. The CDR3 runs to 15 residues. CDR3 residues: CSVPTTSGSSREQFF. The CDR3 DNA reads as TGCAGTGTTCCCACGACTAGCGGGAGTTCCCGTGAGCAGTTCTTC.

The sample holds many counts of this clonotype. The chain uses TRBV5-6 and TRBJ2-1; a possible D gene is TRBD1 (5 bases). The CDR3 runs 16 residues. The V gene's germline CDR1 is SGHDT and CDR2 YYEEEE. V was clipped by 0 bases and J by 0 bases, with 10 bases between them. For the CDR3, the DNA is TGTGCCAGCAGCTTGGGCAGGGCAAGCTCCTACAATGAGCAGTTCTTC. Its protein is CASSLGRASSYNEQFF.

The chain uses TRBV27 and TRBJ2-2; 8 nucleotides align to TRBD2. The CDR3 has 15 amino acids. Germline-derived CDR1 and CDR2 are MNHEY and SMNVEV (reference sequence). The J segment lost 3 bases and the V segment lost 6 bases, leaving 6 bases of the junction unmatched. The CDR3 sequence: CASSREGVYTGELFF. The CDR3 region has the DNA TGTGCCAGCAGCCGGGAGGGGGTGTACACCGGGGAGCTGTTTTTT.

This clonotype was counted a few times. The V call is TRBV4-3, the J call TRBJ1-3; no reliable D call. CDR3 length: 17 residues. CDR1 is LGHNA, CDR2 YSLEER, per germline. V lost 0 bases, J lost 2 bases, and 14 bases lay in between. The chain's CDR3 is CASSQDMGSWAGNTIYF. CDR3 bases: TGCGCCAGCAGCCAAGATATGGGGAGTTGGGCTGGAAACACCATATATTTT.

V is TRBV3-1 and J is TRBJ2-7; a weak D match, TRBD2 (5 bases). The CDR3 covers 14 residues. Per the germline V gene, CDR1 is LGHDT and CDR2 is YNNKEL (reference sequence). Deletions cut 2 bases from V and 7 bases from J, with 15 bases between. CDR3 amino acids: CASSQKRTFSEQYF. CDR3 sequence (DNA): TGTGCCAGCAGCCAAAAACGGACTTTCTCTGAGCAGTACTTC.

This clonotype was observed a few times. The chain recombines TRBV28 with TRBJ2-7; D could derive from TRBD1 or TRBD2 (5 bases each). This CDR3 contains 14 residues. Germline CDR1 MDHEN, CDR2 SYDVKM. V gave up 6 bases and J gave up 7 bases, with 19 bases separating them. The chain's CDR3 is CASSPPGRVGEQYF. CDR3 DNA: TGTGCCAGCAGCCCCCCAGGGCGGGTAGGGGAGCAGTACTTC.

Ten or more counts support this clonotype. CDR3: CASSSGRVHRADTQYF. The CDR3 bases are TGTGCCAGCAGCTCCGGGAGGGTCCACAGGGCAGATACGCAGTATTTT. This sequence joins TRBV7-9 and TRBJ2-3; 8 nucleotides match TRBD2. This CDR3 has 16 residues. Germline V CDR1 and CDR2: SEHNR, FQNEAQ (reference sequence). V lost 4 bases, J lost 4 bases, and 10 bases stayed unmatched.

This clonotype was seen repeatedly, ten times or more. The chain joins TRBV28 to TRBJ2-2; TRBD2 agrees at 14 bases. The CDR3 has 18 residues. CDR1 and CDR2 (germline): MDHEN, SYDVKM. V gave up 6 bases and J gave up 3 bases; unmatched junction bases: 9. The CDR3 here is CASRGLAGVNWDTGELFF. DNA for the CDR3: TGTGCCAGCAGGGGACTAGCGGGAGTAAATTGGGACACCGGGGAGCTGTTTTTT. Full variable domain (outside the CDR3, taken from reference TRBV28 and TRBJ2-2): DVKVTQSSRYLVKRTGEKVFLECVQDMDHENMFWYRQDPGLGLRLIYFSYDVKMKEKGDIPEGYSVSREKKERFSLILESASTNQTSMYLCASRGLAGVNWDTGELFFGEGSRLTVL.

The V gene is TRBV7-9, the J gene TRBJ1-3; D is uncertain. Germline V gene lookup returns CDR1 SEHNR and CDR2 FQNEAQ (reference sequence). This CDR3 spans 14 amino acids. V was clipped by 8 bases and J by 4 bases, with 15 bases between them. The CDR3 loop reads CASPEENPGNTIYF. The CDR3 DNA follows: TGTGCCAGCCCCGAAGAAAATCCCGGAAACACCATATATTTT.

V gene TRBV19 combines with J gene TRBJ2-1; D possibly uses TRBD1 or TRBD2 (5 bases each). V gave up 4 bases and J gave up 6 bases, with 16 bases separating them. There are 15 residues in the CDR3. Germline-derived CDR1 and CDR2 are LNHDA and SQIVND (reference sequence). The CDR3 DNA is TGTGCCAGTAGTACGCAGGGAAGCGGCCTCAATGAGCAGTTCTTC. This codes for CASSTQGSGLNEQFF.

This clonotype was seen only a few times. V gene TRBV18 combines with J gene TRBJ2-5; tentatively, D is TRBD2 (5 bases). Trimming left V 0 bases short and J 2 bases short, with 16 bases between. CDR1 and CDR2 from the germline V gene are KGHSH and LQKENI. The CDR3 totals 17 residues. For the CDR3, the DNA is TGTGCCAGCTCACCACCTGTCGGGATCGAGGTTCAAGAGACCCAGTACTTC. It yields the protein CASSPPVGIEVQETQYF.

In regard to this clonotype: An end of the junction does not agree with germline; a read error may underlie this. This sequence joins TRBV13 and TRBJ1-3; unclear D gene. The CDR3 contains 13 residues. Per germline, CDR1 PRHDT and CDR2 FYEKMQ (reference sequence). The CDR3 DNA reads as TGTGCCATCAGCAAGGGCTCTGGAAACACCATATATTTT. Protein: CAISKGSGNTIYF.

This clonotype was detected only a few times. This sequence joins TRBV20-1 and TRBJ2-5; 7 nucleotides line up with TRBD2. Germline lookup yields CDR1 DFQATT and CDR2 SNEGSKA (reference sequence). Trimming took 5 bases from V and 2 from J; bases not matched to a gene: 5. CDR3 length equals 13 residues. The CDR3: CSAPWRGQETQYF. The CDR3 DNA is TGCAGTGCTCCTTGGCGGGGGCAAGAGACCCAGTACTTC.

This chain uses TRBV3-1 with TRBJ2-1; 9 bases align to TRBD2. Germline lookup yields CDR1 LGHDT and CDR2 YNNKEL (reference sequence). There are 16 residues in the CDR3. Trimming removed 1 base from V and 8 bases from J; junction bases left unmatched: 9. The CDR3 is CASSQVKLAGIDEQFF. CDR3 bases: TGTGCCAGCAGCCAAGTTAAGCTAGCGGGGATAGATGAGCAGTTCTTC.

This clonotype was counted only a few times. The chain uses TRBV12-3 or TRBV12-4 and TRBJ2-7, with D perhaps TRBD1 (6 bases). Deletions cut 1 base from V and 3 bases from J, with 10 bases between. This CDR3 spans 14 amino acids. This CDR3 is CASSLGVQGYEQYF. The CDR3 nucleotides are TGTGCCAGCAGTTTAGGGGTACAGGGCTACGAGCAGTACTTC.

This clonotype showed up many times. The genes are TRBV9 and TRBJ2-2, with unresolved D. CDR1 SGDLS and CDR2 YYNGEE come from the germline V gene. The CDR3 has 13 residues. The V end lost 0 bases, the J end lost 8 bases, and 8 bases lay between the germline ends. This CDR3 is CASSVVRGGELFF. CDR3 DNA: TGTGCCAGCAGCGTAGTCCGAGGAGGGGAGCTGTTTTTT.

This clonotype was counted only a few times. As DNA, the CDR3 is TGTGCCTGGAGTGTGGGGGGGGGCGATGAAAAACTGTTTTTT. Translation gives CAWSVGGGDEKLFF. V is TRBV30 and J is TRBJ1-4; D may be TRBD1 (6 bases). Trimming shortened V by 0 bases and J by 6 bases, and 11 bases separated the two germline ends. The V gene's germline CDR1 is GTSNPN and CDR2 SVGIG (reference sequence). The CDR3 contains 14 residues. The full variable domain, completed using reference TRBV30 and TRBJ1-4, is SQTIHQWPATLVQPVGSPLSLECTVEGTSNPNLYWYRQAAGRGLQLLFYSVGIGQISSEVPQNLSASRPQDRQFILSSKKLLLSDSGFYLCAWSVGGGDEKLFFGSGTQLSVL.

This chain links TRBV6-2 or TRBV6-3 with TRBJ2-7, with a tentative D call TRBD1 (6 bases). V was shortened by 5 bases and J by 1 base, with 18 bases between the two germline ends. Germline V gene sequence: CDR1 MNHEY, CDR2 SVGEGT. This CDR3 has 16 residues. DNA of the CDR3: TGTGCCAGCAGTCGCTCGACAGGACAAACATCCTACGAGCAGTACTTC. Its translation is CASSRSTGQTSYEQYF.

This clonotype was recorded at least ten times. The gene calls are TRBV29-1 and TRBJ2-1; D possibly matches TRBD1 or TRBD2 (6 bases each). V lost 5 bases and J lost 7, with 18 bases in between. The CDR3 is made up of 14 amino acids. From germline, CDR1 is SQVTM and CDR2 ANQGSEA. CDR3: CSVTPWQGRNEQFF. The CDR3 nucleotides read TGCAGCGTTACCCCTTGGCAGGGGAGGAATGAGCAGTTCTTC.

This clonotype occurred many times. The chain combines TRBV5-1 with TRBJ2-5, with 10 bases aligning to TRBD2. The trim removed 4 bases at V and 1 base at J, leaving 4 bases unmatched. Germline V gives CDR1 SGHRS, CDR2 YFSETQ. The CDR3 totals 15 residues. The CDR3 bases are TGCGCCAGCAGCGGACGACTAGCGGGCCAAGAGACCCAGTACTTC. It specifies CASSGRLAGQETQYF.

This clonotype was detected ten times or more. The rearrangement uses TRBV12-3 or TRBV12-4 and TRBJ2-7; D is ambiguous. This CDR3 has 14 amino acids. V was clipped by 1 base and J by 7 bases, with 14 bases between them. This CDR3 is CASSLGGDILEQYF. CDR3 in DNA: TGTGCCAGCAGTTTAGGTGGTGACATCCTGGAGCAGTACTTC.

This clonotype showed up many times. The V gene is TRBV9, the J gene TRBJ1-5; D possibly corresponds to TRBD1 (5 bases). The CDR3 consists of 14 residues. V lost 0 bases, J lost 7 bases, and 11 bases lay in between. Germline V gives CDR1 SGDLS, CDR2 YYNGEE. The CDR3 bases are TGTGCCAGCAGCGTAGGAGGGGTAGGGCAGCCCCAGCATTTT. Its translation is CASSVGGVGQPQHF.

This clonotype was recorded at least ten times. The chain uses TRBV5-5 and TRBJ1-1; TRBD1 agrees at 7 bases. The CDR3 contains 15 residues. Trimming removed 0 bases from V and 0 bases from J; junction bases left unmatched: 2. Germline lookup yields CDR1 SGHKS and CDR2 YYEKEE (reference sequence). The CDR3 sequence: CASSLAGQLNTEAFF. In nucleotides, the CDR3 is TGTGCCAGCAGCTTGGCGGGACAGTTGAACACTGAAGCTTTCTTT.